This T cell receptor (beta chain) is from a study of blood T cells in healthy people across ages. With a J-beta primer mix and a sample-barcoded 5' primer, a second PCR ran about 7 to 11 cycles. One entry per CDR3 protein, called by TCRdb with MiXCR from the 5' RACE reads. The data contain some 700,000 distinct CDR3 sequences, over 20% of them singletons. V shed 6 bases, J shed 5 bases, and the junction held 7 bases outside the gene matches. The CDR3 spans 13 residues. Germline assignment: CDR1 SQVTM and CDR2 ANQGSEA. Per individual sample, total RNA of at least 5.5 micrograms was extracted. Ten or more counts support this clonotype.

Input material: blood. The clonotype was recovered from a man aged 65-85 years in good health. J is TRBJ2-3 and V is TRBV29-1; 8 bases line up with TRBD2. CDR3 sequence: CSVNPAGVDTQYF. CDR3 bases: TGCAGCGTGAACCCAGCGGGAGTAGATACGCAGTATTTT.